This T cell receptor (beta chain) originates from a study of blood T cell repertoires in COVID-19. The protocol was immunoSEQ multiplex PCR, while the TCRdb copy is restricted to in-frame clones and leaves out a portion. The sample contains some 180,000 clones, nearly 80% of which appear only once. The study drew participants aged about 18 to 89 years from under 30 US areas. Up to 2 weeks before entering the study, exposed participants had met a COVID-19 case. The CDR3 sequence is 14 residues long. The sample comprised PBMCs or T cells enriched from blood (not recorded which). This clonotype was obtained from a man aged 55 to 69 who had been exposed to COVID-19. The V gene is TRBV21-1, the J gene TRBJ2-3; the table's D call of TRBD1 was not tested on the DNA. TRBV21-1 is flagged as a pseudogene. The CDR3 region is CASSRTESTDTQYF. The CDR3 nucleotides are TGTGCCAGCAGCAGGACAGAGAGCACAGATACGCAGTATTTT.